This is a list of T cell receptor beta chains from one sample in a study of T cell repertoires in cytomegalovirus infection. Each CDR3 protein gets one entry after TCRdb re-called the reads with MiXCR. This sample has 350,000 to 450,000 distinct CDR3 sequences, with around 18% found just once. The sample comprised PBMCs. Receptors originate from a human donor in good health (CMV status not recorded). Some clones in this sample may be carry-over from other donors' samples. Each CDR3 is given with its conserved first and last residue. The D gene is left open where the match is weak. The size entry is marked missing in some rows and otherwise reads once, few, many or a size class.

V gene	clone size	J gene	D gene	CDR3 DNA	CDR3 protein
TRBV28	few	TRBJ2-5	NA	TGTGCCAGCAGTTTCGCCCGGGCCGGGGAGGAGGCCCAGTACTTC	CASSFARAGEEAQYF
TRBV2	few	TRBJ2-1	NA	TGTGCCAGCACCTCAGACGCGGGTCAGGACAATGAGCAGTTCTTC	CASTSDAGQDNEQFF
TRBV15	many	TRBJ2-1	TRBD1	TGTGCCACCAGCAGAGATAGACAGGGCAATGAGCAGTTCTTC	CATSRDRQGNEQFF
TRBV24-1	many	TRBJ2-3	NA	TGTGCCACCAGTGATTTGAAGAGGGACAGCACAGATACGCAGTATTTT	CATSDLKRDSTDTQYF
TRBV7-2	NA	TRBJ2-1	TRBD1	TGTGCCAGCAGCTCACTCCGACAGGGGAATAAGTTCTTC	CASSSLRQGNKFF
TRBV2	few	TRBJ1-4	TRBD1	TGTGCCAGCAGTGCTACCGGGACAGGGTTCGAAAAACTGTTTTTT	CASSATGTGFEKLFF
TRBV7-2	NA	TRBJ2-5	NA	TGTGCCAGCAGCCAAAGCCCCCTCCAAGAGACCCAGTACTTC	CASSQSPLQETQYF
TRBV7-8	many	TRBJ2-7	TRBD1	TGTGCCAGCAGACCCTCGACGACAGGGACCTACGAGCAGTACTTC	CASRPSTTGTYEQYF
TRBV18	few	TRBJ2-1	NA	TGTGCCAGCTCACCAACACAAGGGGGTTACAATGAGCAGTTCTTC	CASSPTQGGYNEQFF
TRBV6-2/TRBV6-3	few	TRBJ2-7	TRBD2	TGTGCCAGCAGTTACTGGACTAGCGGGGGACTCTACGAGCAGTACTTC	CASSYWTSGGLYEQYF
TRBV6-2/TRBV6-3	many	TRBJ2-3	NA	TGTGCCAGCCGGAATCCCCTCACAGATACGCAGTATTTT	CASRNPLTDTQYF
TRBV12-3/TRBV12-4	NA	TRBJ2-1	NA	TGTGCCAGCGGGTGGGCGTCGGCTGAGCAGTTCTTC	CASGWASAEQFF
TRBV6-6	NA	TRBJ2-7	TRBD1	TGTGCCAGCAGTGACCCCCGGGACAGAGTCTCCTACGAGCAGTACTTC	CASSDPRDRVSYEQYF
TRBV28	NA	TRBJ2-3	TRBD1	TGTGCCAGCGAGGGGGCGACAGATACGCAGTATTTT	CASEGATDTQYF
TRBV10-3	many	TRBJ2-5	TRBD2	TGTGCCATCAGTGAGTCTAGCGGGAGGGAGACCCAGTACTTC	CAISESSGRETQYF
TRBV4-1	few	TRBJ2-7	NA	TGTGCCAGCAGCCAGGCTCCGGACTGGATCTCCTACGAGCAGTACTTC	CASSQAPDWISYEQYF
TRBV18	NA	TRBJ2-7	NA	TGTGCCAGCTCACAACAAGGGGAGCAGTACTTC	CASSQQGEQYF
TRBV20-1	NA	TRBJ1-1	NA	TGCAGTGCTATGGTGGAGAACACTGAAGCTTTCTTT	CSAMVENTEAFF
TRBV20-1	few	TRBJ1-1	NA	TGCAGTGCTAGAGTAAAGAACACTGAAGCTTTCTTT	CSARVKNTEAFF
TRBV12-3/TRBV12-4	NA	TRBJ1-2	TRBD1	TGTGCCAGCAGTTTAGCGCCTCAGGGGGGGTATGGCTACACCTTC	CASSLAPQGGYGYTF
TRBV4-3	many	TRBJ1-2	NA	TGCGCCAGCAGCCAAGATGTGAGCTATGGCTACACCTTC	CASSQDVSYGYTF
TRBV3-1	NA	TRBJ1-4	NA	TGTGCCAGCAGCCGAAACGTTGAAAAACTGTTTTTT	CASSRNVEKLFF
TRBV23-1	NA	TRBJ2-5	NA	TGCGCCAGCAGTCAATCCCCTCGGGAGACCCAGTACTTC	CASSQSPRETQYF
TRBV7-6	few	TRBJ1-6	TRBD1	TGTGCCAGCAGCAGGACCGGGACAGGGCTTAATTCACCCCTCCACTTT	CASSRTGTGLNSPLHF
TRBV5-4	few	TRBJ1-3	TRBD1	TGTGCCAGCAGCTTGTGGGACAGGAGCTCTGGAAACACCATATATTTT	CASSLWDRSSGNTIYF
TRBV7-6	NA	TRBJ2-5	TRBD1	TGTGCCAGCAGCCCACACGGGACAGGAAATTCGGAGACCCAGTACTTC	CASSPHGTGNSETQYF
TRBV29-1	few	TRBJ1-1	NA	TGCAGCGCATTTAGGGACACTGAAGCTTTCTTT	CSAFRDTEAFF
TRBV7-2	many	TRBJ1-1	NA	TGTGCCAGCAGCTTAGGGGGGAGCGGCACTGAAGCTTTCTTT	CASSLGGSGTEAFF
TRBV7-8	many	TRBJ2-5	NA	TGTGCCAGCAGCTTAGGCCAGAACCAAGAGACCCAGTACTTC	CASSLGQNQETQYF
TRBV7-6	many	TRBJ1-4	NA	TGTGCCAGCAGCCGGGGACAAGGAGAAGGTGAAAAACTGTTTTTT	CASSRGQGEGEKLFF
TRBV7-8	many	TRBJ2-7	TRBD2	TGTGCCAGCCGTAGTAGCGGGTCCACCTACGAGCAGTACTTC	CASRSSGSTYEQYF
TRBV14	many	TRBJ1-1	TRBD1	TGTGCCAGCAGCCGGGACAGGGGGAATGAAGCTTTCTTT	CASSRDRGNEAFF
TRBV28	NA	TRBJ1-5	NA	TGTGCCAGCAGTTTGCCTACCGGAGGAGGGCAGCCCCAGCATTTT	CASSLPTGGGQPQHF
TRBV4-1	NA	TRBJ1-4	NA	TGCGCCAGCAGCCGGGGACCTCTTGAAAAACTGTTTTTT	CASSRGPLEKLFF
TRBV4-1	few	TRBJ2-7	TRBD2	TGCGCCAGCAGCCAAGTCAGTAAGGGACTAGCGCTACACGAGCAGTACTTC	CASSQVSKGLALHEQYF
TRBV12-3/TRBV12-4	few	TRBJ1-5	NA	TGTGCCAGCAGTTTATGGCCAGGGGCAATCAATCAGCCCCAGCATTTT	CASSLWPGAINQPQHF
TRBV4-2	NA	TRBJ1-1	TRBD1	TGTGCCAGCAGCCGATCACAGGGGGGGGAAGCTTTCTTT	CASSRSQGGEAFF
TRBV3-1	NA	TRBJ1-4	NA	TGTGCCAGCAGCCAAGGATACCGGGCGGGGGGGAATGAAAAACTGTTTTTT	CASSQGYRAGGNEKLFF
TRBV7-8	NA	TRBJ2-7	TRBD1	TGTGCCAGCAGCTTAGCCCGACAGGGGACCCGGGCCTACGAGCAGTACTTC	CASSLARQGTRAYEQYF
TRBV7-8	many	TRBJ1-1	TRBD1	TGTGCCAGCAGCGTCGGGACAGGGGGCGTGGGCACTGAAGCTTTCTTT	CASSVGTGGVGTEAFF
TRBV7-7	NA	TRBJ2-5	TRBD2	TGTGCCAGCAGCGTCGGGGGGGGAGAGACCCAGTACTTC	CASSVGGGETQYF
TRBV6-2/TRBV6-3	few	TRBJ2-1	TRBD2	TGTGCCAGCAGTTCTACAACTAGCGACTCCTACAATGAGCAGTTCTTC	CASSSTTSDSYNEQFF